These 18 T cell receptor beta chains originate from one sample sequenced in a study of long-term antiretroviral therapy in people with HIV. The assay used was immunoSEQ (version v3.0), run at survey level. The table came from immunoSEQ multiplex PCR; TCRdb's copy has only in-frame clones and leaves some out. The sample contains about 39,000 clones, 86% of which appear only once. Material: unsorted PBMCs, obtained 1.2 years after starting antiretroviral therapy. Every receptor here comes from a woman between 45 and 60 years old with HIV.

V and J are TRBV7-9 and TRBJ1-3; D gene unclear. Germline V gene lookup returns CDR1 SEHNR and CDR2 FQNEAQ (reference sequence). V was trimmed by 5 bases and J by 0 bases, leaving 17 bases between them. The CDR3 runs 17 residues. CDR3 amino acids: CASSLIGRISSGNTIYF. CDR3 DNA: TGTGCCAGCAGCCTTATAGGGCGGATTAGCTCTGGAAACACCATATATTTT.

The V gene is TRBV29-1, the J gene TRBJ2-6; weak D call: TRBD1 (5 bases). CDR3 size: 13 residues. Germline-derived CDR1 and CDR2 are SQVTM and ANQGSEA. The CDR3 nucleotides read TGCAGTGCACAGGAGTCTGGGGCCAACGTCCTGACTTTC. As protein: CSAQESGANVLTF.

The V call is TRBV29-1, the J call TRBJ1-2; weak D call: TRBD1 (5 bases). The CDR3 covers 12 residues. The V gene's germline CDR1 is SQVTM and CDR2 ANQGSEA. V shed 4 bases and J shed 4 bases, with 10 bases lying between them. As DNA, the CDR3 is TGCAGCGTTGGCAGGGATTTCTATGGCTACACCTTC. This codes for CSVGRDFYGYTF.

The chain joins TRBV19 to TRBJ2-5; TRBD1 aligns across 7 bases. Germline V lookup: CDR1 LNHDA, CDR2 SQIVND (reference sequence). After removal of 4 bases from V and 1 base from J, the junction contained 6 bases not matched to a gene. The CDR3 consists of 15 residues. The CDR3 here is CASSRQDRAQETQYF. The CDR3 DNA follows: TGTGCCAGTAGTAGACAAGACAGGGCCCAAGAGACCCAGTACTTC.

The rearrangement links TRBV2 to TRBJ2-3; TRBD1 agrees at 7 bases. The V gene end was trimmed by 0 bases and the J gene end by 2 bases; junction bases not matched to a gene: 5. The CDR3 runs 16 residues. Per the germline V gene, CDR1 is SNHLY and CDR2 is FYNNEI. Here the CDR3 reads CASSEASGGSTDTQYF. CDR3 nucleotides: TGTGCCAGCAGTGAAGCATCAGGGGGTTCCACAGATACGCAGTATTTT.

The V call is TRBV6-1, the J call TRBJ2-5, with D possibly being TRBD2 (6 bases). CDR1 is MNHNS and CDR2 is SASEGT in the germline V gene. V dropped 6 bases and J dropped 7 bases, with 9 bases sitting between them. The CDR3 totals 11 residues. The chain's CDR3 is CASRDYGTQYF. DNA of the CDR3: TGTGCCAGCAGGGACTACGGGACCCAGTACTTC.

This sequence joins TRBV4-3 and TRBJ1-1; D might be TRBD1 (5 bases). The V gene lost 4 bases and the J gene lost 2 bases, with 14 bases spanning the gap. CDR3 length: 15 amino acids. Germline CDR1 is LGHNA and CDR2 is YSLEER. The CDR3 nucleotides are TGCGCCAGCAGCCCTAGCCCGGGGACCAACACTGAAGCTTTCTTT. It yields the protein CASSPSPGTNTEAFF.

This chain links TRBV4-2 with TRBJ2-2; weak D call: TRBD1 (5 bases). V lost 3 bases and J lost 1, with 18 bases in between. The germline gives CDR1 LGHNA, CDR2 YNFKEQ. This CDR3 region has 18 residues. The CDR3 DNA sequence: TGTGCCAGCAGCCATCCATTCAGGGCAAGATTGAACACCGGGGAGCTGTTTTTT. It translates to CASSHPFRARLNTGELFF.

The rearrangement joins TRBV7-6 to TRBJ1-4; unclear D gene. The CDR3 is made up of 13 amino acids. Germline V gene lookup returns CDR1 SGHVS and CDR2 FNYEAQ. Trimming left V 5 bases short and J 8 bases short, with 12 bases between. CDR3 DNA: TGTGCCAGCAGCATCCGGGATCAGGAAAAACTGTTTTTT. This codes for CASSIRDQEKLFF.

The CDR3 region has the DNA TGTGCCAGCAGCTGGGTGATAAATAGCAATCAGCCCCAGCATTTT. It codes for CASSWVINSNQPQHF. The rearrangement links TRBV7-2 to TRBJ1-5; no reliable D call. CDR3 length equals 15 residues. Between the trimmed V and J ends, which lost 4 bases and 0 bases, there was a span of 10 bases. Germline values: CDR1 SGHTA, CDR2 FQGNSA.

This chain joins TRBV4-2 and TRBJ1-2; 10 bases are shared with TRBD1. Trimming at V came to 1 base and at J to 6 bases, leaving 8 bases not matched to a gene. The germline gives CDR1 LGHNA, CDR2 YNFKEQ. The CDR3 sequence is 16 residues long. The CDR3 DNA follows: TGTGCCAGCAGCCAAGTCCTCCTCGGGACAGGGGATGGCTACACCTTC. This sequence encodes CASSQVLLGTGDGYTF.

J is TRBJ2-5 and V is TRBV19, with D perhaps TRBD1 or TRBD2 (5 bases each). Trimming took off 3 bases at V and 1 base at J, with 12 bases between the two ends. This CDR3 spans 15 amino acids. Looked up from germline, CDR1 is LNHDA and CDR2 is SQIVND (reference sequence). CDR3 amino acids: CASSIGAAFQETQYF. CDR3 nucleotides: TGTGCCAGTAGTATCGGGGCAGCCTTCCAAGAGACCCAGTACTTC.

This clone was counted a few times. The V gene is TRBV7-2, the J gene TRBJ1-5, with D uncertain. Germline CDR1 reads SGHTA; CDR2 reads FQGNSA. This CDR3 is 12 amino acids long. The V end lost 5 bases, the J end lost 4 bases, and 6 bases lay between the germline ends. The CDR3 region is CASSLPNQPQHF. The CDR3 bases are TGTGCCAGCAGCCTCCCGAATCAGCCCCAGCATTTT.

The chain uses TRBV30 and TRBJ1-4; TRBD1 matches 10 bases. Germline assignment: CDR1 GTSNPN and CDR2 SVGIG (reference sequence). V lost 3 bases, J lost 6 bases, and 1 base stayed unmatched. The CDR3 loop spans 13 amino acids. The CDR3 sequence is CAWRGQGYEKLFF. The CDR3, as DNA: TGTGCCTGGAGGGGACAGGGGTATGAAAAACTGTTTTTT.

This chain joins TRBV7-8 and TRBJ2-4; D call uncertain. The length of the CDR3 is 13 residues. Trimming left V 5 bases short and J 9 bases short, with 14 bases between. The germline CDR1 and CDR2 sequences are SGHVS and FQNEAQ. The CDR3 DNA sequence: TGTGCCAGCAGCATAACTCGGTATGGCATTCAGTACTTC. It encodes CASSITRYGIQYF. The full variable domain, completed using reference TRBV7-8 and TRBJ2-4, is GAGVSQSPRYKVAKRGQDVALRCDPISGHVSLFWYQQALGQGPEFLTYFQNEAQLDKSGLPSDRFFAERPEGSVSTLKIQRTQQEDSAVYLCASSITRYGIQYFGAGTRLSVL.

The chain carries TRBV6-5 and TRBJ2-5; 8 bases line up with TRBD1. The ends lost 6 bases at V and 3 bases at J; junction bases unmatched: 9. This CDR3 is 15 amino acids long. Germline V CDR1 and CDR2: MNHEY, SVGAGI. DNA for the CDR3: TGTGCCAGCAGACTACCGGGACAGGCGGAAGAGACCCAGTACTTC. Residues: CASRLPGQAEETQYF.

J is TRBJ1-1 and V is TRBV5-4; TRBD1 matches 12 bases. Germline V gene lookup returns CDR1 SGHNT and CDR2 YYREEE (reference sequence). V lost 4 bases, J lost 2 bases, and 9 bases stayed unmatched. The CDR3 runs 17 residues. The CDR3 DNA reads TGTGCCAGCAGCGAGGGACAGGGGGCGCGAGGTAACACTGAAGCTTTCTTT. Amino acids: CASSEGQGARGNTEAFF.

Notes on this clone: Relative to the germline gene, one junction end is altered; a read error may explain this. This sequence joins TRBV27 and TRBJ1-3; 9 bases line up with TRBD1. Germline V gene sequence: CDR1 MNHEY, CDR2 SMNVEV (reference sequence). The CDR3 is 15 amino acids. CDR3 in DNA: TGTGCCAGCAGTTTATCTGGGACAGGGAAAGCGCCATATATTTTT. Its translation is CASSLSGTGKAPYIF.